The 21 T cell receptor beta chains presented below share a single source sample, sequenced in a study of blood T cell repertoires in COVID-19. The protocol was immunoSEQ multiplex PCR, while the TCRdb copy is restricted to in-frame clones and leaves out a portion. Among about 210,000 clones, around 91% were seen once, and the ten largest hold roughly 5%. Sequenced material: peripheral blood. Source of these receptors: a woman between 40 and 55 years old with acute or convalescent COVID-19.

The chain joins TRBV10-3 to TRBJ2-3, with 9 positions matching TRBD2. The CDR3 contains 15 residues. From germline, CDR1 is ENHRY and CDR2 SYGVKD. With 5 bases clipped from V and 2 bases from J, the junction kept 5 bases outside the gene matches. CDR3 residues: CAISTSGGTTDTQYF. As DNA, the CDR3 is TGTGCCATCAGTACCAGCGGGGGGACCACAGATACGCAGTATTTT.

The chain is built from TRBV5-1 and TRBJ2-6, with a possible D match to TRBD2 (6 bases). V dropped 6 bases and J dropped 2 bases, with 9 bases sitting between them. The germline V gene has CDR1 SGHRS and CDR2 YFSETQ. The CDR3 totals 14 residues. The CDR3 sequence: CASMGGAGANVLTF. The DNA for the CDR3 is TGCGCCAGCATGGGGGGAGCTGGGGCCAACGTCCTGACTTTC.

The CDR3 DNA reads as TGTGCCAGCACGGTCCTTAACACAGATACGCAGTATTTT. Translated, it gives CASTVLNTDTQYF. This chain connects TRBV6-1 to TRBJ2-3; no reliable D call. Looked up from germline, CDR1 is MNHNS and CDR2 is SASEGT. The CDR3 has 13 amino acids. V lost 7 bases and J 2 bases, leaving 10 bases between the germline ends.

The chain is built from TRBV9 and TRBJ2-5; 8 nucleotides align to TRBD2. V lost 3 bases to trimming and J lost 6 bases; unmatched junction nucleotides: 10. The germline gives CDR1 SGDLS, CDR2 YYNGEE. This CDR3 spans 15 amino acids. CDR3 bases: TGTGCCAGCAGCGCCGACGGGGGGGTGAGGAAGACCCAGTACTTC. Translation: CASSADGGVRKTQYF.

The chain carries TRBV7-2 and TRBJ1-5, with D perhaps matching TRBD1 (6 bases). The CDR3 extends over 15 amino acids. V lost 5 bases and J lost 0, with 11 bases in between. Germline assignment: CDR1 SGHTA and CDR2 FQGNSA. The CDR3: CASSPRTVSNQPQHF. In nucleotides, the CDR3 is TGTGCCAGCAGCCCCAGGACAGTTAGCAATCAGCCCCAGCATTTT.

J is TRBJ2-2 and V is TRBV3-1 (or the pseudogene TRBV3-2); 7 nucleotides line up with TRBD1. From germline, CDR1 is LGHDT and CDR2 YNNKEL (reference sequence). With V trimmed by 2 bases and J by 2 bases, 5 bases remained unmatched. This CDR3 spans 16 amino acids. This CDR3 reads CASSQPRGGNTGELFF. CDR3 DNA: TGTGCCAGCAGCCAACCCAGAGGGGGCAACACCGGGGAGCTGTTTTTT.

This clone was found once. In DNA form, the CDR3 reads TGTGCCAGCAGCCAACGGGCACTAGCGAGAGAGACCCAGTACTTC. It encodes CASSQRALARETQYF. The chain carries TRBV14 and TRBJ2-5, with TRBD2 identical over 7 bases. The V gene's germline CDR1 is SGHDN and CDR2 FVKESK. V shed 2 bases, J shed 4 bases, and the junction held 7 bases outside the gene matches. This CDR3 has 15 amino acids.

This CDR3 reads CASSLAGTGGAYYGYTF. In DNA, the CDR3 is TGTGCCAGCAGTTTGGCCGGGACAGGGGGCGCTTACTATGGCTACACCTTC. The rearrangement links TRBV28 to TRBJ1-2, with TRBD1 identical over 12 bases. The germline V gene has CDR1 MDHEN and CDR2 SYDVKM. CDR3 size: 17 residues. V shed 3 bases, J shed 3 bases, and the junction held 8 bases outside the gene matches.

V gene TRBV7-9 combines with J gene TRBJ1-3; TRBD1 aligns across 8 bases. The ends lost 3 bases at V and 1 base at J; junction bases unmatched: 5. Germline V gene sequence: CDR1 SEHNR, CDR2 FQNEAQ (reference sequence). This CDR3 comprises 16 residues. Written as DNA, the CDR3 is TGTGCCAGCAGCTTCTCGCAGGGGGCATCTGGAAACACCATATATTTT. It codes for CASSFSQGASGNTIYF.

CDR3 residues: CASRDTATNEKLFF. In DNA, the CDR3 is TGTGCCAGTAGAGACACTGCAACTAATGAAAAACTGTTTTTT. The rearrangement joins TRBV19 to TRBJ1-4; unclear D gene. CDR3 length: 14 residues. Germline loops: CDR1 LNHDA, CDR2 SQIVND (reference sequence). Trimming pared 6 bases from V and 0 bases from J, leaving 8 bases between.

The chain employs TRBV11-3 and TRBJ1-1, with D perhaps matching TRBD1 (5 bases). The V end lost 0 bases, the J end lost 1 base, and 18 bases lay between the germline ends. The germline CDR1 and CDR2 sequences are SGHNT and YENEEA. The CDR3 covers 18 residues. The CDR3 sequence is CASSLDGERTMGNTEAFF. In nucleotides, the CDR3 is TGTGCCAGCAGCTTAGATGGGGAAAGGACAATGGGGAACACTGAAGCTTTCTTT. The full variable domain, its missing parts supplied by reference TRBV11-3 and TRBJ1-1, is EAGVVQSPRYKIIEKKQPVAFWCNPISGHNTLYWYLQNLGQGPELLIRYENEEAVDDSQLPKDRFSAERLKGVDSTLKIQPAELGDSAVYLCASSLDGERTMGNTEAFFGQGTRLTVV.

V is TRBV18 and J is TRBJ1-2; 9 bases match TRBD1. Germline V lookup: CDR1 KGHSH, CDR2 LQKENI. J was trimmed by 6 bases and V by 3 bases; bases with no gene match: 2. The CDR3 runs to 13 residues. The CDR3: CASSPGQGDGYTF. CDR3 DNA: TGTGCCAGCTCACCGGGACAGGGTGATGGCTACACCTTC. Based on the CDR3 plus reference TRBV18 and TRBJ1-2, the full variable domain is NAGVMQNPRHLVRRRGQEARLRCSPMKGHSHVYWYRQLPEEGLKFMVYLQKENIIDESGMPKERFSAEFPKEGPSILRIQQVVRGDSAAYFCASSPGQGDGYTFGSGTRLTVV.

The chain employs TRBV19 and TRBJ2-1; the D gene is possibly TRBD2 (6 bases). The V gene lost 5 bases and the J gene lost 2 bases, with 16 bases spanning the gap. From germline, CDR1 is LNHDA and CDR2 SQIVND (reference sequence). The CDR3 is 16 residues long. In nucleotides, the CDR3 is TGTGCCAGTAGTGCCAATTACGGGGGTACCTACAATGAGCAGTTCTTC. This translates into CASSANYGGTYNEQFF.

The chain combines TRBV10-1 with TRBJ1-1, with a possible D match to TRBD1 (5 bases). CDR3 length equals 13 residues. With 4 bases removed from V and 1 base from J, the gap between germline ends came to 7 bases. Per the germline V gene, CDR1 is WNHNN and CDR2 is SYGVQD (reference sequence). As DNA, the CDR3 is TGCGCCAGCAGTGTGGGGGGGAACACTGAAGCTTTCTTT. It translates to CASSVGGNTEAFF.

The CDR3 bases are TGTGCCAGCAGCTTAGAAGGCCAGGGACTAGGGGGCTACACCTTC. This translates into CASSLEGQGLGGYTF. This chain joins TRBV7-8 and TRBJ1-2, with a weak D call TRBD1 (5 bases). This CDR3 comprises 15 residues. V was cut by 1 base and J by 8 bases, with 17 bases left in between. CDR1 SGHVS and CDR2 FQNEAQ come from the germline V gene.

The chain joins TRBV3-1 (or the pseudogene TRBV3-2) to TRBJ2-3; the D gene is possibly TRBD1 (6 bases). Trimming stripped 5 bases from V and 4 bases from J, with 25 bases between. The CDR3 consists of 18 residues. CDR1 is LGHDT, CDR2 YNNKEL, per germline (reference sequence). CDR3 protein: CASSALRGSQGRADTQYF. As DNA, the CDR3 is TGTGCCAGCAGCGCCCTGAGGGGGTCCCAGGGAAGGGCAGATACGCAGTATTTT.

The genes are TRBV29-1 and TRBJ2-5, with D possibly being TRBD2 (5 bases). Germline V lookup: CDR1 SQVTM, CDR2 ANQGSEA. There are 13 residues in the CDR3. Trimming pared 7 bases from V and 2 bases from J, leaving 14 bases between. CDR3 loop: CSGLGGWQETQYF. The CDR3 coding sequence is TGCAGCGGCCTTGGAGGCTGGCAAGAGACCCAGTACTTC.

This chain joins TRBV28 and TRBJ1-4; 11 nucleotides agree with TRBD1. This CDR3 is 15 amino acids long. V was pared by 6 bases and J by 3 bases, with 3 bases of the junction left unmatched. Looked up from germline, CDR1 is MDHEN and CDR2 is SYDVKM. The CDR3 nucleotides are TGTGCCAGCAGCTCGGGACAGGGGGCTAATGAAAAACTGTTTTTT. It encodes CASSSGQGANEKLFF.

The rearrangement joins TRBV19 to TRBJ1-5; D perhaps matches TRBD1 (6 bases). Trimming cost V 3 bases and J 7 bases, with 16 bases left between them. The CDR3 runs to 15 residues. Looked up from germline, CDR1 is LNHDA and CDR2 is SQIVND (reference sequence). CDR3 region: CASSISDRSFQPQHF. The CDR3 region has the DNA TGTGCCAGTAGTATTTCGGACAGATCGTTCCAGCCCCAGCATTTT. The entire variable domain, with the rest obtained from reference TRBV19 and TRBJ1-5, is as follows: DGGITQSPKYLFRKEGQNVTLSCEQNLNHDAMYWYRQDPGQGLRLIYYSQIVNDFQKGDIAEGYSVSREKKESFPLTVTSAQKNPTAFYLCASSISDRSFQPQHFGDGTRLSIL.

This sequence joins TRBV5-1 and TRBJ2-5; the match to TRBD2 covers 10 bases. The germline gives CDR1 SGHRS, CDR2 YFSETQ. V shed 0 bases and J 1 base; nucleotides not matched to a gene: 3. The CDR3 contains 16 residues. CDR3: CASSLGAGGPQETQYF. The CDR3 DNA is TGCGCCAGCAGCTTGGGAGCGGGGGGGCCCCAAGAGACCCAGTACTTC.

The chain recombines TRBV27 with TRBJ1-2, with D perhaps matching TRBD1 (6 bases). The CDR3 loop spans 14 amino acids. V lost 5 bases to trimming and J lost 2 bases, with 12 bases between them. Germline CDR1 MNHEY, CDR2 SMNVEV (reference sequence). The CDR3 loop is CASSPGDTNYGYTF. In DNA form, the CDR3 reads TGTGCCAGCAGTCCCGGGGACACCAACTATGGCTACACCTTC.